The clone carrying this T cell receptor (beta chain) was observed a few times. The antigen is not known. This record belongs to a study of cytomegalovirus exposure and HLA in healthy donors. Study-wide results and caveats: Accurate prediction of most subjects' HLA-A and HLA-B alleles from TCR beta sequences was reported.

PCR amplification relied on 60 Vbeta primers (plus 13 Jbeta primers). The repertoire was sequenced with immunoSEQ multiplex PCR; TCRdb's copy has only in-frame clones and lacks some. The repertoire includes 120,000 or so clones, 60% to 85% of them detected once, and 1.2% sits in the top ten. This receptor was identified in a female donor in good health and CMV-seronegative. Input material: PBMCs.

CDR3 protein: CSVETGTGGRENEQFF. The DNA of the CDR3 is TGCAGCGTTGAGACAGGAACGGGGGGCCGAGAGAATGAGCAGTTCTTC. The chain carries TRBV29-1 and TRBJ2-1; a weak D match, TRBD2 (7 bases). The V end was cut by 3 bases, the J end by 7 bases, with 22 bases between. The CDR3 spans 16 residues. Per germline, CDR1 SQVTM and CDR2 ANQGSEA.